This section outlines one T cell receptor beta chain sequence together with its context. Its antigen remains unknown. The CDR3 has 14 amino acids. V lost 10 bases and J lost 0; bases outside the gene matches: 6. CDR1 and CDR2 (germline): MNHNS, SASEGT. The data were obtained in a study of cytomegalovirus exposure and HLA in healthy donors. Findings of the study overall: A later analysis appeared to link common viral pathogens to several of the most significant clusters.

This PCR relied on a set of 60 Vbeta primers and 13 Jbeta primers. TCRdb's copy holds only in-frame clones and misses some; the assay was immunoSEQ multiplex PCR. The repertoire holds 150,000 to 200,000 clones, with about three quarters as singletons. This chain uses TRBV6-1 with TRBJ1-1, with TRBD1 matching over 9 bases. The sample was PBMCs. This sequence originates from a man aged 50 or older in good health and CMV-seropositive. DNA for the CDR3: TGTGCCAATCGTAACAGGGGGCTGAACACTGAAGCTTTCTTT. It yields the protein CANRNRGLNTEAFF.